The 14 T cell receptor beta chains below were found in one sample sequenced in a study of monozygotic twins with inflammatory bowel disease. TCRdb processed the 5' RACE reads again and assigns one entry to each CDR3 protein, with no DNA. This repertoire includes approximately 160,000 distinct CDR3 sequences. The sequencing sample was made of blood. The source of these receptors is a human donor with ulcerative colitis or Crohn's disease, or a healthy co-twin of an affected twin (not recorded which).

V is TRBV4-1 and J is TRBJ2-1; TCRdb names TRBD1, which stays unverified in the absence of DNA. Germline V gene sequence: CDR1 MGHRA, CDR2 YSYEKL. The length of the CDR3 is 17 residues. Here the CDR3 reads CASSQRTGLLSYNEQFF.

The gene calls are TRBV30 and TRBJ2-5; the TCRdb D gene call, TRBD1, has no DNA to confirm it. In germline, CDR1 is GTSNPN, CDR2 SVGIG (reference sequence). The length of the CDR3 is 13 residues. The CDR3 reads CACPRTGQETQYF. Together with reference TRBV30 and TRBJ2-5, the CDR3 gives the full variable domain: SQTIHQWPATLVQPVGSPLSLECTVEGTSNPNLYWYRQAAGRGLQLLFYSVGIGQISSEVPQNLSASRPQDRQFILSSKKLLLSDSGFYLCACPRTGQETQYFGPGTRLLVL.

The chain carries TRBV10-3 and TRBJ2-1; TCRdb's D call of TRBD2 is untestable without DNA. This CDR3 is 14 amino acids long. The germline CDR1 and CDR2 sequences are ENHRY and SYGVKD. CDR3 residues: CAITQDYSYNEQFF.

The chain couples TRBV10-3 to TRBJ2-2. Germline loops: CDR1 ENHRY, CDR2 SYGVKD. CDR3 length equals 14 residues. CDR3 amino acids: CAITQESNTGELFF.

The rearrangement joins TRBV5-1 to TRBJ2-6; no DNA is available, so the TRBD2 call from TCRdb remains unchecked. The CDR3 contains 18 residues. CDR1 is SGHRS, CDR2 YFSETQ, per germline. The CDR3 protein is CASSFSASGSFGANVLTF.

V is TRBV10-3 and J is TRBJ2-3; checking the TCRdb D call of TRBD1 is not possible without DNA. Germline CDR1 is ENHRY and CDR2 is SYGVKD. The CDR3 extends over 15 amino acids. The CDR3 reads CAISDSRGLGDTQYF.

The V gene is TRBV7-2, the J gene TRBJ2-1. This CDR3 contains 13 residues. CDR1 and CDR2 from the germline V gene are SGHTA and FQGNSA. The CDR3: CASSLPTVQEQFF.

The chain carries TRBV4-2 and TRBJ2-1; TCRdb outputs TRBD1, but without DNA this stays unchecked. CDR1 and CDR2 from the germline V gene are LGHNA and YNFKEQ. This CDR3 has 16 residues. The CDR3 sequence is CASSQDTGEYNNEQFF.

The rearrangement uses TRBV7-9 and TRBJ1-1; lacking DNA, the TRBD1 call made by TCRdb goes unchecked. Germline V gives CDR1 SEHNR, CDR2 FQNEAQ (reference sequence). The CDR3 has 15 amino acids. CDR3 in amino acids: CASRGTREGNTEAFF.

This CDR3 reads CASSPGTGDEKLFF. The gene calls are TRBV5-1 and TRBJ1-4; there is no DNA to check the TCRdb D call of TRBD1. Germline values: CDR1 SGHRS, CDR2 YFSETQ. The CDR3 is 14 amino acids.

The chain carries TRBV21-1 and TRBJ2-1; the TCRdb D gene call, TRBD2, has no DNA to confirm it. TRBV21-1 is reported as a pseudogene. The CDR3 totals 16 residues. CDR3 protein: CASSKGTSAAVNEQFF.

The rearrangement joins TRBV7-2 to TRBJ2-5; TCRdb designates TRBD1, a call that cannot be tested without DNA. Germline CDR1 is SGHTA and CDR2 is FQGNSA. CDR3 length equals 14 residues. The CDR3 loop is CASSVTGEKETQYF.

The rearrangement links TRBV7-3 to TRBJ2-7; the TRBD2 assignment by TCRdb is unverifiable without DNA. CDR3 length: 14 amino acids. Germline V lookup: CDR1 SGHTA, CDR2 FQGTGA. The chain's CDR3 is CASSPRANSYEQYF.

The V and J genes are TRBV3-1 and TRBJ2-7; the D call of TRBD1 rests on TCRdb alone, since no DNA is present to check it. Germline V gene sequence: CDR1 LGHDT, CDR2 YNNKEL (reference sequence). There are 11 residues in the CDR3. The CDR3 region is CASRRGGEQYF.